The 30 T cell receptor beta chains reported below all come from one sample, sequenced in a study of T cell responses to AZD1222 COVID-19 vaccine. Measured with immunoSEQ multiplex PCR; TCRdb has only the in-frame clones, and not every one. The repertoire holds around 140,000 clones, 93% seen once, with around 1% in the top ten. The sequenced sample was peripheral blood, obtained on day 0 of MenACWY control vaccination. Receptors originate from an adult in good health.

A few counts support this clone. The chain links TRBV7-2 to TRBJ1-2; TRBD1 agrees at 9 bases. Germline values: CDR1 SGHTA, CDR2 FQGNSA. This CDR3 comprises 17 residues. Trimming removed 0 bases from V and 3 bases from J; junction bases left unmatched: 8. CDR3 sequence reads: CASSLAGGTGRDYGYTF. The DNA for the CDR3 is TGTGCCAGCAGCTTAGCGGGGGGGACAGGGAGGGACTATGGCTACACCTTC.

V gene TRBV23-1 combines with J gene TRBJ2-7; D gene ambiguous. TRBV23-1 is noted as an ORF with a role that remains uncertain. The CDR3 has 12 residues. Trimming removed 6 bases at V and 6 bases at J, with 12 bases between. The CDR3 DNA reads TGCGCCAGCAGGGTCGGATGTTTCGAGCAGTACTTC. Translating gives CASRVGCFEQYF.

This clone came up once. The chain carries TRBV6-5 and TRBJ1-1; tentatively, D is TRBD1 (5 bases). This CDR3 is built from 14 residues. V lost 6 bases, J lost 11 bases, and 22 bases lay in between. Germline lookup yields CDR1 MNHEY and CDR2 SVGAGI. Here the CDR3 DNA reads TGTGCCAGCAGCCTGGAGACCCAGGGTTTGTGGGCTTTCTTT. Its translation: CASSLETQGLWAFF.

This sequence joins TRBV28 and TRBJ1-5, with no clear D. The CDR3 runs 13 residues. Trimming cost V 10 bases and J 3 bases, with 13 bases left between them. Germline V lookup: CDR1 MDHEN, CDR2 SYDVKM. The CDR3 region has the DNA TGTGCCAACAGCGCGAAATCCAATCAGCCCCAGCATTTT. Protein sequence: CANSAKSNQPQHF.

V is TRBV6-5 and J is TRBJ1-5; unclear D gene. V was shortened by 6 bases and J by 2 bases, with 14 bases between the two germline ends. Germline V gene sequence: CDR1 MNHEY, CDR2 SVGAGI. The CDR3 sequence is 15 residues long. DNA for the CDR3: TGTGCCAGCAGGTACATCTTGGAAGGCAATCAGCCCCAGCATTTT. It translates to CASRYILEGNQPQHF.

The chain links TRBV20-1 to TRBJ2-4; TRBD1 matches 7 bases. CDR3 length: 13 residues. After removal of 3 bases from V and 3 bases from J, the junction contained 2 bases not matched to a gene. Germline values: CDR1 DFQATT, CDR2 SNEGSKA (reference sequence). Here the CDR3 DNA reads TGCAGTGCTAGTAGGGACAGCAAAAACATTCAGTACTTC. The encoded protein is CSASRDSKNIQYF.

The chain employs TRBV12-3 or TRBV12-4 and TRBJ1-2, with a tentative D call TRBD1 (5 bases). The germline V and J ends were trimmed by 1 base and 7 bases, with 10 bases remaining between them. CDR3 length: 13 residues. DNA for the CDR3: TGTGCCAGCAGTTTAGGGACATTAGTTGGCTACACCTTC. Protein product: CASSLGTLVGYTF.

This sequence joins TRBV30 and TRBJ2-2; 11 bases are shared with TRBD1. Germline V CDR1 and CDR2: GTSNPN, SVGIG (reference sequence). This CDR3 is 13 amino acids long. Losses at the gene ends were 5 bases for V and 7 bases for J; bases not matched to a gene: 3. The CDR3 loop is CAWGQGAGGELFF. The CDR3 DNA reads as TGTGCCTGGGGACAGGGGGCTGGCGGGGAGCTGTTTTTT.

V and J are TRBV6-2 or TRBV6-3 and TRBJ2-7; 7 bases align to TRBD1. V shed 4 bases, J shed 7 bases, and the junction held 7 bases outside the gene matches. In germline, CDR1 is MNHEY, CDR2 SVGEGT. CDR3 length equals 13 residues. CDR3 region: CASSWGQRGEQYF. The CDR3 DNA reads as TGTGCCAGCAGTTGGGGACAGCGAGGGGAGCAGTACTTC.

Of note for this clone: The identical CDR3 is also encoded by other nucleotide sequences in the sample. The J gene is TRBJ1-2, the V gene TRBV5-1, with a possible D match to TRBD1 (5 bases). Looked up from germline, CDR1 is SGHRS and CDR2 is YFSETQ. The CDR3 consists of 13 residues. V was cut by 0 bases and J by 5 bases, with 8 bases left in between. Here the CDR3 reads CASSLGGGYGYTF. The DNA for the CDR3 is TGCGCCAGCAGCTTGGGGGGCGGGTATGGCTACACCTTC.

The chain employs TRBV27 and TRBJ2-1; 8 bases line up with TRBD2. V was clipped by 2 bases and J by 4 bases; unmatched bases: 4. CDR1 and CDR2 (germline): MNHEY, SMNVEV (reference sequence). The CDR3 sequence is 15 residues long. The CDR3 DNA sequence: TGTGCCAGCAGTTTAGCGGGGGGTACTTACAATGAGCAGTTCTTC. Its translation: CASSLAGGTYNEQFF.

The rearrangement links TRBV3-1 (or the pseudogene TRBV3-2) to TRBJ2-1; 12 bases are shared with TRBD2. Germline V gene lookup returns CDR1 LGHDT and CDR2 YNNKEL (reference sequence). This CDR3 contains 16 residues. Unmatched junction bases numbered 6, after V lost 2 bases and J lost 7 bases. The DNA for the CDR3 is TGTGCCAGCAGCCAAATCCTAGCGGGGGGGACGAATGAGCAGTTCTTC. This sequence encodes CASSQILAGGTNEQFF.

This chain connects TRBV6-6 to TRBJ1-1; TRBD1 aligns across 8 bases. J lost 4 bases, V lost 5 bases, and 3 bases had no gene match. The CDR3 has 13 amino acids. Germline lookup yields CDR1 MNHNY and CDR2 SVGAGI (reference sequence). The CDR3 coding sequence is TGTGCCAGCAGTAGACAGGGGAGCACTGAAGCTTTCTTT. It translates to CASSRQGSTEAFF.

The chain carries TRBV2 and TRBJ2-2; D gene unclear. Germline V CDR1 and CDR2: SNHLY, FYNNEI. The CDR3 runs 11 residues. Trimming cost V 10 bases and J 5 bases, with 8 bases left between them. The chain's CDR3 is CATTFTGELFF. Here the CDR3 DNA reads TGTGCCACCACGTTTACCGGGGAGCTGTTTTTT.

This sequence joins TRBV28 and TRBJ2-7; D remains ambiguous. The ends were cut back, 3 bases at V and 0 bases at J, with 9 bases in the middle. CDR3 length: 14 residues. Germline lookup yields CDR1 MDHEN and CDR2 SYDVKM. The CDR3 is CASSFQTASYEQYF. CDR3 nucleotides: TGTGCCAGCAGTTTCCAGACGGCCTCCTACGAGCAGTACTTC. Variable domain in full (rest from reference TRBV28 and TRBJ2-7): DVKVTQSSRYLVKRTGEKVFLECVQDMDHENMFWYRQDPGLGLRLIYFSYDVKMKEKGDIPEGYSVSREKKERFSLILESASTNQTSMYLCASSFQTASYEQYFGPGTRLTVT.

V gene TRBV6-4 combines with J gene TRBJ1-1; D is ambiguous. Germline V gene sequence: CDR1 MRHNA, CDR2 SNTAGT. There are 16 residues in the CDR3. Deletions cut 0 bases from V and 1 base from J, with 12 bases between. CDR3 region: CASSDSSRQTNTEAFF. In DNA, the CDR3 is TGTGCCAGCAGTGACTCATCGAGGCAGACGAACACTGAAGCTTTCTTT.

This clone was recorded once. The genes are TRBV19 and TRBJ2-6, with D possibly being TRBD1 (6 bases). The CDR3 extends over 17 amino acids. Germline CDR1 is LNHDA and CDR2 is SQIVND (reference sequence). V lost 3 bases to trimming and J lost 0 bases, with 12 bases between them. CDR3 coding DNA: TGTGCCAGTAGTATGCGAGGACAGAACTCTGGGGCCAACGTCCTGACTTTC. This gives the protein CASSMRGQNSGANVLTF.

J is TRBJ1-5 and V is TRBV7-2; D call uncertain. The CDR3 is 13 amino acids. Between the trimmed V and J ends, which lost 3 bases and 7 bases, there was a span of 10 bases. Germline CDR1 and CDR2: SGHTA and FQGNSA. CDR3 region: CASSFDREQPQHF. CDR3 nucleotides: TGTGCCAGCAGCTTCGACCGGGAACAGCCCCAGCATTTT.

This clone turned up a few times. The chain has TRBV7-9 and TRBJ2-2; D uncertain. There are 16 residues in the CDR3. Trimming left V 3 bases short and J 1 base short, with 12 bases between. Germline V gives CDR1 SEHNR, CDR2 FQNEAQ (reference sequence). This CDR3 reads CASSFPLALNTGELFF. The CDR3 DNA reads TGTGCCAGCAGCTTCCCACTGGCCTTGAACACCGGGGAGCTGTTTTTT.

The chain joins TRBV27 to TRBJ1-6; 7 bases match TRBD1. The CDR3 extends over 15 amino acids. The J segment lost 10 bases and the V segment lost 5 bases, leaving 11 bases of the junction unmatched. Germline V gene data show CDR1 as MNHEY and CDR2 as SMNVEV (reference sequence). The CDR3 reads CASSGSQGLGSPLHF. The CDR3 nucleotides are TGTGCCAGCAGTGGCTCACAGGGGCTCGGGTCACCCCTCCACTTT.

The chain links TRBV4-3 to TRBJ2-3; 8 bases line up with TRBD1. V lost 4 bases to trimming and J lost 4 bases; unmatched junction nucleotides: 10. This CDR3 has 16 amino acids. Germline CDR1 and CDR2: LGHNA and YSLEER. CDR3 residues: CASSPLGQGSSDTQYF. The CDR3 region has the DNA TGCGCCAGCAGCCCGCTAGGACAGGGAAGTTCAGATACGCAGTATTTT.

V is TRBV7-9 and J is TRBJ1-3, with D maybe TRBD1 (6 bases). V lost 0 bases to trimming and J lost 5 bases, with 11 bases between them. The V gene's germline CDR1 is SEHNR and CDR2 FQNEAQ (reference sequence). The CDR3 length is 15 residues. The DNA of the CDR3 is TGTGCCAGCAGCTTAGCGGGGGCAGGGAGAAACACCATATATTTT. Amino acids: CASSLAGAGRNTIYF.

This clone was recorded a few times. Written as DNA, the CDR3 is TGCGCCAGCAGCTGGGCTTCGCGTGAGGAGACCCAGTACTTC. As protein: CASSWASREETQYF. This chain joins TRBV5-1 and TRBJ2-5, with D unclear. The CDR3 is 14 amino acids. V shed 3 bases and J shed 5 bases, with 14 bases lying between them. CDR1 and CDR2 (germline): SGHRS, YFSETQ.

The rearrangement links TRBV30 to TRBJ1-1; D not resolved. Germline assignment: CDR1 GTSNPN and CDR2 SVGIG (reference sequence). V was shortened by 2 bases and J by 8 bases, with 9 bases between the two germline ends. CDR3 size: 11 residues. The CDR3 spells CAWSRQSEAFF. CDR3 bases: TGTGCCTGGAGTAGACAATCCGAAGCTTTCTTT.

The gene calls are TRBV12-3 or TRBV12-4 and TRBJ1-2; D is uncertain. The CDR3 is 13 amino acids. Trimming took off 3 bases at V and 8 bases at J, with 13 bases between the two ends. The CDR3 region has the DNA TGTGCCAGCAGTTTCCGGAGCGACGAGGGCTACACCTTC. This encodes CASSFRSDEGYTF.

CDR3 region: CASSRDRGYEQYF. The CDR3 DNA follows: TGTGCCAGTAGCCGGGACAGGGGCTACGAGCAGTACTTC. The V and J genes are TRBV19 and TRBJ2-7; TRBD1 aligns across 10 bases. The junction had 2 bases not matched to a gene; V was cut back by 6 bases and J by 3 bases. CDR1 is LNHDA, CDR2 SQIVND, per germline (reference sequence). The CDR3 covers 13 residues.

The chain employs TRBV19 and TRBJ1-6; 7 positions match TRBD1. Germline lookup yields CDR1 LNHDA and CDR2 SQIVND (reference sequence). The CDR3 sequence is 13 residues long. With V trimmed by 10 bases and J by 7 bases, 7 bases remained unmatched. This chain's CDR3 is CATSETGNSPLHF. The CDR3 nucleotides read TGTGCCACCTCCGAGACAGGGAATTCACCCCTCCACTTT.

The chain carries TRBV5-5 and TRBJ2-7, with 9 bases lining up with TRBD2. V shed 0 bases and J 9 bases; nucleotides not matched to a gene: 10. This CDR3 has 15 amino acids. Looked up from germline, CDR1 is SGHKS and CDR2 is YYEKEE (reference sequence). The CDR3 DNA sequence: TGTGCCAGCAGCTTGGATGCGGGGGGGGCCTATGCGCAGTACTTC. Its translation: CASSLDAGGAYAQYF.

This chain connects TRBV19 to TRBJ1-2; D gene ambiguous. The V end lost 2 bases, the J end lost 5 bases, and 9 bases lay between the germline ends. Looked up from germline, CDR1 is LNHDA and CDR2 is SQIVND (reference sequence). The CDR3 consists of 13 residues. The CDR3: CASSIILSYGYTF. In DNA, the CDR3 is TGTGCCAGTAGTATAATACTGAGTTATGGCTACACCTTC.

This chain links TRBV6-5 with TRBJ1-1; the match to TRBD1 covers 8 bases. The CDR3 contains 14 residues. With 5 bases clipped from V and 6 bases from J, the junction kept 8 bases outside the gene matches. Germline V gives CDR1 MNHEY, CDR2 SVGAGI. The CDR3 here is CASSPRTGWSEAFF. In DNA form, the CDR3 reads TGTGCCAGCAGTCCACGGACAGGGTGGTCTGAAGCTTTCTTT.